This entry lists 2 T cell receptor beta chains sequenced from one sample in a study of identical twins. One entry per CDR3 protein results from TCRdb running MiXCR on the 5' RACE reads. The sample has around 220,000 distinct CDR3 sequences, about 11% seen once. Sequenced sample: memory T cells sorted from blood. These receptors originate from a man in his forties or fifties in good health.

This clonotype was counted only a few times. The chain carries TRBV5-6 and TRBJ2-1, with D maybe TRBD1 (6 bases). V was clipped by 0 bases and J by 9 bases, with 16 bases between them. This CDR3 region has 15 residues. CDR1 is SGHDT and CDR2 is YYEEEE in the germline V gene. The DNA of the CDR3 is TGTGCCAGCAGCTTGGTACTAATCTCCAGGGGTGAGCAGTTCTTC. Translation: CASSLVLISRGEQFF.

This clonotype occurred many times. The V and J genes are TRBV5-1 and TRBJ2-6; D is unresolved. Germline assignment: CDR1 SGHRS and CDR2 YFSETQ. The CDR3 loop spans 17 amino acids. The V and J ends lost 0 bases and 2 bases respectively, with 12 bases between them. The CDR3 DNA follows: TGCGCCAGCAGCTTGGTGCCGCTAAGCCCTGGGGCCAACGTCCTGACTTTC. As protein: CASSLVPLSPGANVLTF. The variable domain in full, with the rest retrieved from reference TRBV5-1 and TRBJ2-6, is KAGVTQTPRYLIKTRGQQVTLSCSPISGHRSVSWYQQTPGQGLQFLFEYFSETQRNKGNFPGRFSGRQFSNSRSEMNVSTLELGDSALYLCASSLVPLSPGANVLTFGAGSRLTVL.